The clone carrying this TCR beta chain was picked up a small number of times. The target antigen is unknown. This record belongs to a study of blood T cells in healthy people across ages. About the study: Per every two T cells, about one barcoded beta molecule was captured by template switching.

No fewer than 7 million PBMCs went into each sample. The authors ran a second PCR of roughly 6 to 12 cycles using a sample-barcoded 5' primer and a J-beta primer mix. No fewer than 3 million CDR3-containing paired-end reads came from each sample. TCRdb independently ran MiXCR on the 5' RACE reads; one entry per CDR3 protein. Of 1,800,000 or so distinct CDR3 sequences in the sample, roughly two fifths were seen once. Overall study findings and caveats: Leaving the PBMCs unsorted stopped any conclusive comparison of naive versus antigen-experienced cells.

The CDR3 extends over 14 amino acids. Per the germline V gene, CDR1 is LGHNA and CDR2 is YSLEER. The V end was cut by 0 bases, the J end by 8 bases, with 11 bases between. This clonotype originated in a human donor in good health. The material sequenced was blood. The V gene is TRBV4-3, the J gene TRBJ2-1; no clear D gene. CDR3 DNA: TGCGCCAGCAGCCAAGATCATGAGGTCGATGAGCAGTTCTTC. Its translation: CASSQDHEVDEQFF.